The 3 T cell receptor beta chains below were found in one sample sequenced in a study of OX40 agonist ivuxolimab in advanced cancers. Profiled with immunoSEQ multiplex PCR; TCRdb holds only in-frame clones, not every one. The sample records around 58,000 clones, 84% being singletons. This sample comprised CD4+ or CD8+ T cells sorted from blood, obtained in a trial of the OX40 agonist ivuxolimab. These receptors were collected from an adult with an advanced solid tumor such as melanoma, head and neck, liver or kidney cancer.

This chain links TRBV6-5 with TRBJ1-1; tentative D call: TRBD1 (5 bases). In germline, CDR1 is MNHEY, CDR2 SVGAGI. V lost 6 bases and J 7 bases, leaving 18 bases between the germline ends. This CDR3 comprises 14 residues. CDR3 sequence (DNA): TGTGCCAGCAGGCACGGTACGCGGGGGAGTGAAGCTTTCTTT. Translated, it gives CASRHGTRGSEAFF.

The rearrangement uses TRBV7-7 and TRBJ2-1; 8 bases align to TRBD1. The V gene's germline CDR1 is SSHAT and CDR2 FNYEAQ (reference sequence). The J segment lost 3 bases and the V segment lost 5 bases, leaving 6 bases of the junction unmatched. The CDR3 totals 15 residues. This chain's CDR3 is CASSQGQGNYNEQFF. DNA of the CDR3: TGTGCCAGCAGCCAAGGACAGGGAAACTACAATGAGCAGTTCTTC. The variable domain in full, with the rest retrieved from reference TRBV7-7 and TRBJ2-1, is GAGVSQSPRYKVTKRGQDVTLRCDPISSHATLYWYQQALGQGPEFLTYFNYEAQPDKSGLPSDRFSAERPEGSISTLTIQRTEQRDSAMYRCASSQGQGNYNEQFFGPGTRLTVL.

The chain links TRBV30 to TRBJ2-2, with TRBD2 as a possible D gene (6 bases). Trimming pared 0 bases from V and 9 bases from J, leaving 11 bases between. The CDR3 runs to 13 residues. In germline, CDR1 is GTSNPN, CDR2 SVGIG (reference sequence). The CDR3 bases are TGTGCCTGGAGTGTTGCGGGGAGCCGGGAGCTGTTTTTT. This encodes CAWSVAGSRELFF.